These T cell receptor beta chains were read from a single sample in a study of T-cell memory formation after mild COVID-19. MiXCR, run by TCRdb on the 5' RACE reads, gives a single entry per CDR3 protein. This table has hundreds of thousands of distinct CDR3 sequences, approximately 15% appearing once. Sequenced sample: PBMCs or a T cell subset sorted from them (not recorded which). Receptors were obtained from a man between 18 and 35 years old who had mild COVID-19 (a few samples of this study predate the infection). Cell type and time point are not known. CDR3s include the opening cysteine and the closing phenylalanine or tryptophan. A D gene is named only where the DNA matches it firmly. Size is stated for part of the rows, as once, few or many counts, or as a class when the clone is expanded.

>TRBV7-7|TRBD1|NA|TRBJ2-7
TGTGCCAGCAGCCGGGGACAGGGGCAGGTCTACGAGCAGTACTTC
CASSRGQGQVYEQYF
>TRBV20-1|NA|few|TRBJ1-1
TGCAGTGCTAGTACCCCCCGGGACACTGAAGCTTTCTTT
CSASTPRDTEAFF
>TRBV20-1|NA|NA|TRBJ1-1
TGCAGTGCTAGAGCCCGGGACACCAAACCGGGGGCTTTCTTT
CSARARDTKPGAFF
>TRBV20-1|NA|few|TRBJ2-4
TGCAGTGCTAGCCCCGTGTTGGGCAGCCTAGCGAAAAACATTCAGTACTTC
CSASPVLGSLAKNIQYF
>TRBV15|NA|few|TRBJ2-5
TGTGCCACCAGCGGGTCAAGGGTGGGAGAGACCCAGTACTTC
CATSGSRVGETQYF
>TRBV20-1|NA|few|TRBJ1-1
TGCAGTGCTAGCCCCCTGATAATGAACACTGAAGCTTTCTTT
CSASPLIMNTEAFF
>TRBV20-1|TRBD1|many|TRBJ2-7
TGCAGTGCGTCAGACAGGGGTCGGGGACTCTACGAGCAGTACTTC
CSASDRGRGLYEQYF
>TRBV7-8|NA|NA|TRBJ1-2
TGTGCCAGCAGCTTCACCACTGACGGTGGCTACACCTTC
CASSFTTDGGYTF
>TRBV4-1|NA|NA|TRBJ1-1
TGCGCCAGCAGCAACAGGGTGGGCACTGAAGCTTTCTTT
CASSNRVGTEAFF
>TRBV20-1|NA|few|TRBJ1-1
TGCAAACTCCTTCGGGGGTTTTCGGGAACTGAAGCTTTCTTT
CKLLRGFSGTEAFF
>TRBV9|TRBD1|few|TRBJ1-6
TGTGCCAGCAGCGCAAGGGACAGCGTGAAACCCCTCCACTTT
CASSARDSVKPLHF
>TRBV3-1|NA|many|TRBJ2-7
TGTGCCAGCAGCCACACTTCCTACGAGCAGTACTTC
CASSHTSYEQYF
>TRBV5-1|TRBD2|NA|TRBJ2-3
TGCGCCAGCAGCTGGGGGACTAGCGGGACAGATACGCAGTATTTT
CASSWGTSGTDTQYF
>TRBV4-3|NA|NA|TRBJ2-5
TGCGCCAGCAGCCGGACCCCTAAAGAGACCCAGTACTTC
CASSRTPKETQYF
>TRBV6-5|NA|NA|TRBJ1-1
TGTGCCAGCAGTTGGTCAGGGGTGAACACTGAAGCTTTCTTT
CASSWSGVNTEAFF
>TRBV2|NA|NA|TRBJ1-1
TGTGCCAGCAGTGATTTTCAGGGGCCGAACACTGAAGCTTTCTTT
CASSDFQGPNTEAFF
>TRBV6-6|NA|NA|TRBJ1-5
TGTGCCAGCACCGGCCCCGTCGGCGGTCAGCCCCAGCATTTT
CASTGPVGGQPQHF
>TRBV10-3|TRBD1|many|TRBJ2-7
TGTGCCATCAGGCCGGGACAGGGATACGAGCAGTACTTC
CAIRPGQGYEQYF